The 31 T cell receptor beta chains below come from one sample, sequenced in a study of cytomegalovirus exposure and HLA in healthy donors. PCR used 60 Vbeta primers and 13 Jbeta primers. The table came from immunoSEQ multiplex PCR; TCRdb's copy has only in-frame clones and leaves some out. The repertoire holds tens of thousands of clones, 70% to 90% seen once, with around 7% in the top ten. Input material: PBMCs. The origin of the receptors is a human donor in good health.

This sequence joins TRBV4-1 and TRBJ1-1; maybe TRBD1 (6 bases). V gave up 7 bases and J gave up 1 base, with 19 bases separating them. The length of the CDR3 is 16 residues. CDR1 and CDR2 from the germline V gene are MGHRA and YSYEKL. CDR3 loop: CASKGFSGEGNTEAFF. The CDR3, as DNA: TGCGCCAGCAAGGGCTTCTCAGGGGAGGGGAACACTGAAGCTTTCTTT.

This clone has only a few counts. V and J are TRBV2 and TRBJ2-3, with D unclear. Germline V gene lookup returns CDR1 SNHLY and CDR2 FYNNEI. The CDR3 has 12 residues. V lost 7 bases and J lost 4, with 9 bases in between. CDR3 loop: CASNSRPDTQYF. CDR3 DNA sequence: TGTGCCAGCAACAGTAGGCCAGATACGCAGTATTTT.

The chain joins TRBV7-3 to TRBJ1-6; a weak D match, TRBD1 (5 bases). V was cut by 3 bases and J by 10 bases, with 13 bases left in between. Germline V gene lookup returns CDR1 SGHTA and CDR2 FQGTGA. This CDR3 spans 14 amino acids. CDR3 sequence (DNA): TGTGCCAGCAGCTTCGCAGGGTCAAACTCACCCCTCCACTTT. It encodes CASSFAGSNSPLHF.

V usage is TRBV28 and J usage is TRBJ1-1; TRBD1 matches 7 bases. J gave up 2 bases and V 1 base, and 7 bases lay outside the gene matches. Germline CDR1 is MDHEN and CDR2 is SYDVKM. This CDR3 has 16 amino acids. CDR3 sequence reads: CASSLLGQPYNTEAFF. In DNA form, the CDR3 reads TGTGCCAGCAGTTTATTGGGACAGCCATATAACACTGAAGCTTTCTTT.

This clone turned up a few times. J is TRBJ1-6 and V is TRBV28; TRBD1 aligns across 7 bases. The CDR3 has 17 amino acids. Trimming took 1 base from V and 4 from J; bases not matched to a gene: 7. CDR1 MDHEN and CDR2 SYDVKM come from the germline V gene. CDR3 protein: CASSLLLPGQYNSPLHF. The CDR3 coding sequence is TGTGCCAGCAGTTTATTATTACCGGGACAGTATAATTCACCCCTCCACTTT. The full variable domain, in which reference TRBV28 and TRBJ1-6 provide the parts outside the CDR3, is DVKVTQSSRYLVKRTGEKVFLECVQDMDHENMFWYRQDPGLGLRLIYFSYDVKMKEKGDIPEGYSVSREKKERFSLILESASTNQTSMYLCASSLLLPGQYNSPLHFGNGTRLTVT.

V and J are TRBV6-5 and TRBJ1-6; TRBD1 aligns across 9 bases. CDR3 size: 14 residues. The junction had 4 bases not matched to a gene; V was cut back by 6 bases and J by 7 bases. Germline lookup yields CDR1 MNHEY and CDR2 SVGAGI. The CDR3 DNA is TGTGCCAGCAGACGGGACAGGGACAATTCACCCCTCCACTTT. Protein: CASRRDRDNSPLHF.

This clone occurred a few times. V gene TRBV2 combines with J gene TRBJ1-1; D unclear. The CDR3 consists of 12 residues. Germline V gives CDR1 SNHLY, CDR2 FYNNEI. Deletions cut 1 base from V and 7 bases from J, with 7 bases between. The CDR3 region is CASSEGTCEAFF. CDR3 DNA: TGTGCCAGCAGTGAAGGGACTTGTGAAGCTTTCTTT.

The V and J genes are TRBV7-3 and TRBJ1-1, with D hard to call. In germline, CDR1 is SGHTA, CDR2 FQGTGA. The V and J ends lost 3 bases and 1 base respectively, with 6 bases between them. The CDR3 consists of 13 residues. For the CDR3, the DNA is TGTGCCAGCAGCTTTACAGAGAACACTGAAGCTTTCTTT. This translates into CASSFTENTEAFF.

The J gene is TRBJ1-3, the V gene TRBV7-2; tentatively, D is TRBD1 (6 bases). Germline V gives CDR1 SGHTA, CDR2 FQGNSA. The CDR3 runs to 16 residues. V dropped 7 bases and J dropped 0 bases, with 16 bases sitting between them. CDR3 loop: CASTVPDRSSGNTIYF. CDR3 DNA: TGTGCCAGCACTGTTCCCGACAGGAGCTCTGGAAACACCATATATTTT.

This clone has only a few counts. The chain joins TRBV2 to TRBJ1-1, with D perhaps matching TRBD1 (5 bases). Germline V gene sequence: CDR1 SNHLY, CDR2 FYNNEI. The CDR3 covers 12 residues. Trimming stripped 1 base from V and 11 bases from J, with 11 bases between. The CDR3 here is CASSEGEGWAFF. Here the CDR3 DNA reads TGTGCCAGCAGTGAAGGGGAGGGGTGGGCTTTCTTT.

The chain joins TRBV2 to TRBJ1-5; D is perhaps TRBD1 (5 bases). This CDR3 is built from 14 residues. Trimming shortened V by 5 bases and J by 0 bases, and 8 bases separated the two germline ends. Germline V lookup: CDR1 SNHLY, CDR2 FYNNEI. CDR3 DNA sequence: TGTGCCAGCAGTCCAGGGTATAGCAATCAGCCCCAGCATTTT. Its translation is CASSPGYSNQPQHF.

This chain joins TRBV7-9 and TRBJ1-2; no reliable D call. Germline CDR1 and CDR2: SEHNR and FQNEAQ (reference sequence). The CDR3 consists of 15 residues. V lost 1 base and J lost 1, with 10 bases in between. The CDR3: CASSLGAVSNYGYTF. Written as DNA, the CDR3 is TGTGCCAGCAGCTTAGGGGCAGTTAGTAACTATGGCTACACCTTC.

The chain is built from TRBV11-2 and TRBJ1-2; perhaps TRBD1 as D (5 bases). The CDR3 contains 16 residues. Germline V gene sequence: CDR1 SGHAT, CDR2 FQNNGV. The germline V and J ends were trimmed by 2 bases and 6 bases, with 19 bases remaining between them. CDR3 residues: CASSLRFQGIRDGYTF. CDR3 nucleotide sequence: TGTGCCAGCAGCTTAAGGTTCCAGGGTATAAGGGATGGCTACACCTTC.

This chain connects TRBV2 to TRBJ2-5; 13 bases line up with TRBD2. Germline V lookup: CDR1 SNHLY, CDR2 FYNNEI. V trimming: 6 bases; J trimming: 7 bases; junction bases outside the gene matches: 11. CDR3 length: 16 amino acids. This chain's CDR3 is CASRDGLAGDPGTQYF. CDR3 DNA sequence: TGTGCCAGCAGAGACGGACTAGCGGGGGACCCGGGGACCCAGTACTTC.

J is TRBJ2-7 and V is TRBV7-8, with 10 nucleotides matching TRBD2. J was trimmed by 5 bases and V by 5 bases; bases with no gene match: 12. Germline CDR1 SGHVS, CDR2 FQNEAQ. The CDR3 extends over 16 amino acids. For the CDR3, the DNA is TGTGCCAGCAGCCCGAGAACAGCGGGGGGGAACAACGAGCAGTACTTC. Its translation: CASSPRTAGGNNEQYF.

The chain couples TRBV27 to TRBJ1-1; TRBD1 matches 8 bases. Germline CDR1 MNHEY, CDR2 SMNVEV (reference sequence). This CDR3 has 16 residues. The V gene end was trimmed by 3 bases and the J gene end by 1 base; junction bases not matched to a gene: 7. In DNA, the CDR3 is TGTGCCAGCAGTTTTGGACAGGGATTGGGGAACACTGAAGCTTTCTTT. As protein: CASSFGQGLGNTEAFF.

This clone was observed a single time. The chain's CDR3 is CASSEGEGVVDEQYF. The CDR3 DNA follows: TGTGCCAGCAGTGAAGGGGAGGGGGTGGTCGACGAGCAGTACTTC. The chain has TRBV6-1 and TRBJ2-7; a weak D match, TRBD2 (7 bases). Trimming pared 1 base from V and 5 bases from J, leaving 15 bases between. This CDR3 is built from 15 residues. CDR1 is MNHNS and CDR2 is SASEGT in the germline V gene.

The rearrangement links TRBV9 to TRBJ2-5; TRBD1 aligns across 7 bases. Trimming at V came to 0 bases and at J to 3 bases, leaving 5 bases not matched to a gene. The CDR3 length is 15 residues. Germline CDR1 reads SGDLS; CDR2 reads YYNGEE. The CDR3, as DNA: TGTGCCAGCAGCGTAGAAGGGACAGCTAAAGAGACCCAGTACTTC. Amino acids: CASSVEGTAKETQYF.

This sequence joins TRBV25-1 and TRBJ2-3, with TRBD2 matching 13 bases. Losses at the gene ends were 6 bases for V and 2 bases for J; bases not matched to a gene: 2. The CDR3 runs to 15 residues. Germline lookup yields CDR1 MGHDK and CDR2 SYGVNS. CDR3 nucleotides: TGTGCCAGCAGCGGACTAGCGGGGGTCACAGATACGCAGTATTTT. Translating it yields CASSGLAGVTDTQYF.

The chain has TRBV12-5 and TRBJ2-2; D not certain. V lost 7 bases and J lost 0, with 9 bases in between. Germline CDR1 LGHNT, CDR2 FRNRAP. The CDR3 is 14 amino acids. The CDR3 coding sequence is TGTGCTAGTGCCTTAGCAGCGAACACCGGGGAGCTGTTTTTT. Its translation is CASALAANTGELFF.

The chain employs TRBV5-5 and TRBJ1-2; D not resolved. This CDR3 region has 12 residues. V lost 1 base and J 6 bases, leaving 7 bases between the germline ends. CDR1 is SGHKS, CDR2 YYEKEE, per germline (reference sequence). The CDR3 nucleotides read TGTGCCAGCAGCTTGAATTCGGATGGCTACACCTTC. Its protein is CASSLNSDGYTF.

This chain joins TRBV7-9 and TRBJ2-3; 8 bases fit TRBD2. The CDR3 consists of 15 residues. Germline lookup yields CDR1 SEHNR and CDR2 FQNEAQ (reference sequence). V shed 5 bases, J shed 3 bases, and the junction held 7 bases outside the gene matches. In DNA, the CDR3 is TGTGCCAGCAGCCCCTCGGGAGGGTGGACAGATACGCAGTATTTT. Amino acid sequence: CASSPSGGWTDTQYF.

This clone was observed a single time. J is TRBJ2-2 and V is TRBV11-3; TRBD2 aligns across 10 bases. The CDR3 spans 16 residues. After removal of 6 bases from V and 4 bases from J, the junction contained 8 bases not matched to a gene. Germline V CDR1 and CDR2: SGHNT, YENEEA. CDR3 residues: CASSSLAGDTTGELFF. DNA for the CDR3: TGTGCCAGCAGTTCCCTAGCGGGGGACACCACCGGGGAGCTGTTTTTT. Full variable domain (outside the CDR3, taken from reference TRBV11-3 and TRBJ2-2): EAGVVQSPRYKIIEKKQPVAFWCNPISGHNTLYWYLQNLGQGPELLIRYENEEAVDDSQLPKDRFSAERLKGVDSTLKIQPAELGDSAVYLCASSSLAGDTTGELFFGEGSRLTVL.

This clone was seen more than once but under ten times. V gene TRBV19 combines with J gene TRBJ2-2, with 8 bases that match TRBD2. CDR3 length: 18 residues. The germline V gene encodes CDR1 LNHDA and CDR2 SQIVND (reference sequence). V lost 5 bases to trimming and J lost 4 bases; unmatched junction nucleotides: 15. The CDR3 is CASSVNGGAAIFTGELFF. The CDR3 DNA sequence: TGTGCCAGTAGTGTTAACGGGGGGGCCGCCATTTTCACCGGGGAGCTGTTTTTT.

This clone was counted between two and nine times. The chain couples TRBV2 to TRBJ2-5; 8 nucleotides line up with TRBD2. After removal of 4 bases from V and 5 bases from J, the junction contained 6 bases not matched to a gene. The CDR3 has 14 amino acids. CDR1 and CDR2 from the germline V gene are SNHLY and FYNNEI. The CDR3 region is CASSASGGSETQYF. The CDR3 nucleotides are TGTGCCAGCAGTGCAAGCGGGGGATCGGAGACCCAGTACTTC.

The rearrangement uses TRBV5-4 and TRBJ2-1, with TRBD2 as a possible D gene (8 bases). The V end was cut by 4 bases, the J end by 0 bases, with 20 bases between. CDR3 length: 18 amino acids. Germline lookup yields CDR1 SGHNT and CDR2 YYREEE (reference sequence). In DNA form, the CDR3 reads TGTGCCAGCAGCCGGGGGGGGGCGGACAGGACCTCCTACAATGAGCAGTTCTTC. It translates to CASSRGGADRTSYNEQFF.

This clone appeared a single time. The chain joins TRBV2 to TRBJ2-3, with D maybe TRBD1 (6 bases). V was shortened by 0 bases and J by 14 bases, with 12 bases between the two germline ends. This CDR3 has 12 amino acids. CDR1 is SNHLY, CDR2 FYNNEI, per germline. The CDR3 loop is CASSEAGAPVYF. The CDR3 DNA reads as TGTGCCAGCAGTGAAGCGGGGGCCCCGGTGTATTTT.

The chain links TRBV4-2 to TRBJ2-3, with TRBD1 matching 9 bases. The CDR3 covers 15 residues. The V gene end was trimmed by 2 bases and the J gene end by 2 bases; junction bases not matched to a gene: 2. In germline, CDR1 is LGHNA, CDR2 YNFKEQ. The CDR3 reads CASSQRDRDTDTQYF. In nucleotides, the CDR3 is TGTGCCAGCAGCCAACGGGACAGGGACACAGATACGCAGTATTTT.

The V and J genes are TRBV14 and TRBJ1-1; 9 bases align to TRBD1. The CDR3 contains 16 residues. Germline CDR1 is SGHDN and CDR2 is FVKESK. The V and J ends lost 6 bases and 0 bases, in that order; junction bases with no gene match: 8. The CDR3 DNA is TGTGCCAGCAGTCGGGGGGGACAGGGAATGAACACTGAAGCTTTCTTT. It yields the protein CASSRGGQGMNTEAFF.

J is TRBJ2-4 and V is TRBV5-1; D may be TRBD2 (6 bases). Germline V gene lookup returns CDR1 SGHRS and CDR2 YFSETQ. The CDR3 sequence is 15 residues long. Between the trimmed V and J ends, which lost 6 bases and 1 base, there was a span of 14 bases. CDR3 bases: TGCGCCAGCAACCCAGGAGGGGTCGCCAAAAACATTCAGTACTTC. It encodes CASNPGGVAKNIQYF.

The chain links TRBV5-6 to TRBJ1-2; 9 bases are a match to TRBD1. The ends lost 4 bases at V and 5 bases at J; junction bases unmatched: 12. Germline V gene sequence: CDR1 SGHDT, CDR2 YYEEEE. This CDR3 has 16 amino acids. The CDR3 coding sequence is TGTGCCAGCAGCCCCTGGGACAGGGTAACCCATTATGGCTACACCTTC. This codes for CASSPWDRVTHYGYTF. Based on the CDR3 plus reference TRBV5-6 and TRBJ1-2, the full variable domain is DAGVTQSPTHLIKTRGQQVTLRCSPKSGHDTVSWYQQALGQGPQFIFQYYEEEERQRGNFPDRFSGHQFPNYSSELNVNALLLGDSALYLCASSPWDRVTHYGYTFGSGTRLTVV.